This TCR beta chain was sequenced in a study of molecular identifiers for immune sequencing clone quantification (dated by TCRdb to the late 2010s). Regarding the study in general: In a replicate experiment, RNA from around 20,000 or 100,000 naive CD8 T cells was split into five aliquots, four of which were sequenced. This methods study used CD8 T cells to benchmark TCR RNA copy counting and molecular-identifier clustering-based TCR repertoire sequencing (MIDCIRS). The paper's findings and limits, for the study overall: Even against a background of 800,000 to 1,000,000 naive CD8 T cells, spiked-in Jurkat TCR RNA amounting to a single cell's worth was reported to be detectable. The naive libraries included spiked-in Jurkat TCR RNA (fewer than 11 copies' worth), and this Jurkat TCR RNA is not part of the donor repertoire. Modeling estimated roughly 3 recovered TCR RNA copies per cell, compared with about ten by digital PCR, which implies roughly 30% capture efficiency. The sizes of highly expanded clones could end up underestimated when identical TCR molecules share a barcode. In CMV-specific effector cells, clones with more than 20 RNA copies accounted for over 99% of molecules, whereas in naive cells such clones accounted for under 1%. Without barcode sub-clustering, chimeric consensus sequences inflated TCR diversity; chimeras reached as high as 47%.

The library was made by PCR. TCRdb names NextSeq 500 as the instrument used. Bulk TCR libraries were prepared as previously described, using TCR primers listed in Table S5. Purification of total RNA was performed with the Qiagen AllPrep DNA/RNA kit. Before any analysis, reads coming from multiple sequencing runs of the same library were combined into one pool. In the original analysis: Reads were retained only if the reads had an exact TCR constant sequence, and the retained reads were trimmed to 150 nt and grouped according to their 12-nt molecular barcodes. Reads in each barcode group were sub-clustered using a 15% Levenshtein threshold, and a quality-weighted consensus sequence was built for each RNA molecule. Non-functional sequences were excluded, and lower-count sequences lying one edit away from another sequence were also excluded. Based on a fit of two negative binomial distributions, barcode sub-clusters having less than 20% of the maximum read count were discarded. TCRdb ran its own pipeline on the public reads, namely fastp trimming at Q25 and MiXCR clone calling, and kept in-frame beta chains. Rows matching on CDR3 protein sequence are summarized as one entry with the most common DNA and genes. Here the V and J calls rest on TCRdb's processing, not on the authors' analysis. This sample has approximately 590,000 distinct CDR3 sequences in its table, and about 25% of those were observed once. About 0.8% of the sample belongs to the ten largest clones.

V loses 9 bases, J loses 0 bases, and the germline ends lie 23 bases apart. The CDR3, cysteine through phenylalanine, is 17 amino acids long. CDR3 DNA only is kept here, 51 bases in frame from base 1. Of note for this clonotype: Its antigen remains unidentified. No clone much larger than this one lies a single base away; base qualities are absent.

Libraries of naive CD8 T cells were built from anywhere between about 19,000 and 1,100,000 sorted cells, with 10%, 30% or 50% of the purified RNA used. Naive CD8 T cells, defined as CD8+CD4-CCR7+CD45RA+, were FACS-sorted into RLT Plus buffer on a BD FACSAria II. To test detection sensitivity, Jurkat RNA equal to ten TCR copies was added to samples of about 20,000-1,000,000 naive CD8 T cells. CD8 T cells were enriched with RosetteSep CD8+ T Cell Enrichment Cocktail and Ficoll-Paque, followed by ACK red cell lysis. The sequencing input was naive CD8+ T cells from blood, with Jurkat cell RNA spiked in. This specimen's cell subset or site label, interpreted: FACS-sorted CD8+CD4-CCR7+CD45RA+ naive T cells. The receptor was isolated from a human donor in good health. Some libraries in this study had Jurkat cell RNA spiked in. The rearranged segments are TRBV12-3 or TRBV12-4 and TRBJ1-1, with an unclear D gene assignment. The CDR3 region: CASSERPPGLMNTEAFF. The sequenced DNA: TGTGCCAGTAGTGAACGCCCTCCAGGACTCATGAACACTGAAGCTTTCTTT.